The rows below give T cell receptor beta chains drawn from one sample of a study of cytomegalovirus exposure and HLA in healthy donors. Assay used: immunoSEQ multiplex PCR; TCRdb lists only in-frame clones, some missing. This repertoire includes around 210,000 clones. Sequences were obtained from PBMCs. The origin of the receptors is a woman aged 25 to 39 in good health and CMV-seropositive. Each CDR3 is given with its conserved first and last residue. D genes are given only for firm matches.

TRBJ1-2 NA TRBV6-6 CASSRTVDYGYTF TGTGCCAGCAGTCGGACAGTCGACTATGGCTACACCTTC
TRBJ1-1 TRBD1 TRBV9 CASSVRGDTEAFF TGTGCCAGCAGCGTCAGGGGGGACACTGAAGCTTTCTTT
TRBJ1-1 NA TRBV29-1 CSVERTPMNTEAFF TGCAGCGTTGAAAGGACACCTATGAACACTGAAGCTTTCTTT
TRBJ1-1 NA TRBV19 CASSGALNTEAFF TGTGCCAGTAGTGGGGCACTGAACACTGAAGCTTTCTTT
TRBJ2-2 NA TRBV19 CASTLLGTLRGGELFF TGTGCCAGTACCCTGCTAGGAACCCTCCGTGGCGGGGAGCTGTTTTTT
TRBJ1-1 NA TRBV19 CASSMTGNTEAFF TGTGCCAGTAGTATGACAGGGAACACTGAAGCTTTCTTT
TRBJ1-2 NA TRBV19 CASWGLPYGYTF TGTGCCAGTTGGGGACTCCCCTATGGCTACACCTTC
TRBJ2-3 NA TRBV6-5 CASRASVRGTQYF TGTGCCAGCAGAGCTTCCGTTCGAGGTACGCAGTATTTT
TRBJ2-3 TRBD2 TRBV4-3 CASSQAPFGSGREGTQYF TGCGCCAGCAGCCAGGCCCCGTTCGGGAGCGGGAGGGAGGGTACGCAGTATTTT
TRBJ2-1 TRBD2 TRBV5-1 CASSLLLAGGPVDEQFF TGCGCCAGCAGCTTGCTACTAGCGGGGGGGCCTGTCGATGAGCAGTTCTTC
TRBJ2-2 NA TRBV28 CAGTRDNSAGELFF TGTGCCGGGACCCGGGACAACTCGGCCGGGGAGCTGTTTTTT
TRBJ1-1 NA TRBV6-1 CASGWTSTDEAFF TGTGCCAGCGGATGGACAAGCACGGACGAGGCTTTCTTT
TRBJ1-1 NA TRBV25-1 CASSPHSPVAEAFF TGTGCCAGCAGTCCCCACTCGCCGGTCGCTGAAGCTTTCTTT
TRBJ1-1 NA TRBV7-2 CASSLAPGRSGAFF TGTGCCAGCAGCTTAGCTCCGGGAAGGAGCGGGGCTTTCTTT
TRBJ2-2 TRBD1 TRBV5-1 CASSLGTGGPELFF TGCGCCAGCAGCTTAGGGACAGGGGGACCAGAGCTGTTTTTT
TRBJ2-3 NA TRBV4-1 CASSQGNRADTQYF TGCGCCAGCAGCCAAGGAAATCGGGCAGATACGCAGTATTTT
TRBJ1-5 TRBD1 TRBV27 CASSSDRGPYSNQPQHF TGTGCCAGCAGTTCGGACAGGGGCCCGTATAGCAATCAGCCCCAGCATTTT
TRBJ2-7 NA TRBV28 CASSFGQPYEQYF TGTGCCAGCAGTTTTGGACAGCCCTACGAGCAGTACTTC
TRBJ2-5 NA TRBV9 CASSPSSGSQETQYF TGTGCCAGCAGCCCCTCATCAGGATCCCAAGAGACCCAGTACTTC
TRBJ2-7 NA TRBV4-1 CASSQGRGVGRGNSYEQYF TGCGCCAGCAGCCAAGGGAGGGGAGTGGGCAGGGGGAACTCCTACGAGCAGTACTTC
TRBJ2-7 TRBD2 TRBV5-4 CASSLGTSGSQGAYEQYF TGTGCCAGCAGCCTCGGGACTAGCGGGAGTCAAGGGGCCTACGAGCAGTACTTC
TRBJ2-5 NA TRBV25-1 CASSEVQKETQYF TGTGCCAGCAGTGAGGTACAGAAAGAGACCCAGTACTTC
TRBJ1-1 NA TRBV5-6 CASSLFMNTEAFF TGTGCCAGCAGCTTGTTCATGAACACTGAAGCTTTCTTT
TRBJ2-3 NA TRBV18 CASSNGGRLGTDTQYF TGTGCCAGCTCGAACGGCGGGCGTCTTGGCACAGATACGCAGTATTTT
TRBJ1-1 TRBD1 TRBV5-1 CASSLVGTGVNTEAFF TGCGCCAGCAGCTTGGTCGGGACAGGGGTTAACACTGAAGCTTTCTTT
TRBJ1-2 TRBD1 TRBV18 CASSPPDRGENTF TGTGCCAGCTCACCACCGGACAGGGGGGAGAACACCTTC
TRBJ2-3 TRBD2 TRBV7-8 CASSFGLAGDTQYF TGTGCCAGCAGCTTCGGACTAGCGGGAGATACGCAGTATTTT
TRBJ1-1 NA TRBV9 CASSVDTGNTEAFF TGTGCCAGCAGCGTAGATACGGGGAACACTGAAGCTTTCTTT
TRBJ2-2 NA TRBV5-8 CASSLLGRNTGELFF TGTGCCAGCAGCTTGTTAGGGAGGAACACCGGGGAGCTGTTTTTT
TRBJ1-2 TRBD1 TRBV11-2 CASSGQGPDNYGYTF TGTGCCAGCAGCGGACAGGGGCCTGATAACTATGGCTACACCTTC
TRBJ2-1 TRBD2 TRBV10-2 CASTRGLAGGYNEQFF TGCGCCAGCACCAGGGGACTAGCGGGAGGGTACAATGAGCAGTTCTTC
TRBJ2-3 NA TRBV7-8 CATAWEADTQYF TGTGCCACTGCCTGGGAGGCGGATACGCAGTATTTT
TRBJ1-3 NA TRBV6-1 CASNPGRSSGNTIYF TGTGCCAGCAACCCCGGGAGGAGCTCTGGAAACACCATATATTTT
TRBJ2-5 TRBD2 TRBV7-9 CATGSGMGLAGSWETQYF TGTGCCACCGGGTCCGGTATGGGACTAGCGGGCTCTTGGGAGACCCAGTACTTC
TRBJ2-3 TRBD2 TRBV19 CASSIRVSGGERDTQYF TGTGCCAGTAGTATAAGGGTGAGCGGGGGCGAGAGAGATACGCAGTATTTT
TRBJ2-5 NA TRBV4-1 CASSQGPGQETQYF TGCGCCAGCAGCCAAGGACCGGGGCAAGAGACCCAGTACTTC
TRBJ1-3 NA TRBV6-5 CASSYSEDLGNTIYF TGTGCCAGCAGTTACTCGGAGGATCTCGGAAACACCATATATTTT
TRBJ1-2 NA TRBV27 CASSLSGYRNNYGYTF TGTGCCAGCAGTTTATCGGGCTACAGAAACAACTATGGCTACACCTTC
TRBJ1-1 NA TRBV20-1 CSPRRNTEAFF TGCAGTCCAAGGAGGAACACTGAAGCTTTCTTT
TRBJ1-5 NA TRBV11-2 CASSLDLTGNQPQHF TGTGCCAGCAGCTTAGATCTAACGGGTAATCAGCCCCAGCATTTT
TRBJ1-3 TRBD1 TRBV12-5 CASGSQTGAGNTIYF TGTGCTAGTGGTTCGCAGACAGGGGCTGGAAACACCATATATTTT
TRBJ2-1 TRBD2 TRBV7-6 CASSPRVSGGPHGEQFF TGTGCCAGCAGCCCTCGAGTTAGCGGGGGCCCTCATGGTGAGCAGTTCTTC
TRBJ2-7 NA TRBV6-5 CASSYYYGTIYEQYF TGTGCCAGCAGTTACTACTACGGGACAATTTACGAGCAGTACTTC
TRBJ2-3 TRBD1 TRBV18 CASSPPTGGNTDTQYF TGTGCCAGCTCACCACCGACAGGGGGGAACACAGATACGCAGTATTTT
TRBJ1-2 NA TRBV2 CASSGVQGSYGYTF TGTGCCAGCAGTGGGGTGCAGGGATCCTATGGCTACACCTTC
TRBJ2-7 NA TRBV28 CASSLFPPDSHEQYF TGTGCCAGCAGTTTATTTCCTCCGGACAGCCACGAGCAGTACTTC
TRBJ1-5 NA TRBV6-1 CASASEAYQPQHF TGTGCCAGCGCTTCCGAGGCGTATCAGCCCCAGCATTTT
TRBJ1-1 NA TRBV4-1 CASSPSGGPNTEAFF TGCGCCAGCAGCCCTTCGGGGGGCCCGAACACTGAAGCTTTCTTT
TRBJ2-3 NA TRBV9 CASSSQAGSTDTQYF TGTGCCAGCAGCTCCCAAGCGGGCTCCACAGATACGCAGTATTTT